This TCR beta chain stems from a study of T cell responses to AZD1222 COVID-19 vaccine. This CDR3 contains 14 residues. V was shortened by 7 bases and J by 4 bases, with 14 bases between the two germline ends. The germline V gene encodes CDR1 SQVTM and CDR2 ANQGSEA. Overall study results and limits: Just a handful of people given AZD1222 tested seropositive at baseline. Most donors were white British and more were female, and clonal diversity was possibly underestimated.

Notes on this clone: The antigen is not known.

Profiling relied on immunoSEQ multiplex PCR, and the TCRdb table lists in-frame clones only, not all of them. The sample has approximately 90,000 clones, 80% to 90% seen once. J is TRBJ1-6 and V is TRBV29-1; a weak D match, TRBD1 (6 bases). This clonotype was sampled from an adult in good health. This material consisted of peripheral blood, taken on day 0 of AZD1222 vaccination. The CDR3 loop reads CSARTGAYNSPLHF. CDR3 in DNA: TGCAGCGCTCGGACGGGGGCTTATAATTCACCCCTCCACTTT.